These T cell receptor beta chains were read from a single sample in a study of blood T cell repertoires in COVID-19. TCRdb keeps only in-frame clones here, not all; method: immunoSEQ multiplex PCR. The repertoire holds around 80,000 clones, with around 82% as singletons. The sample consisted of peripheral blood. All receptors derive from a man aged 55-75 years with acute or convalescent COVID-19. CDR3s leave out the opening cysteine and the closing phenylalanine or tryptophan.

>TRBV12-3/TRBV12-4|10
ASSRGTGELF
>TRBV10-3|12
AISHGTNSYEQY
>TRBV18|9
ASSTQGEAF
>TRBV6-5|11
ASSVASSYEQY
>TRBV24-1|16
ATSDSSGRGFSTDTQY
>TRBV5-1|15
ASSWGLGGGPTDTQY
>TRBV7-9|13
ASSLVGGLQETQY
>TRBV5-4|14
ASRLQRDPAPYGYT
>TRBV12-5|12
ASGSWTSGSGGF
>TRBV5-1|13
ASTSSGRAYNEQF
>TRBV7-8|13
ASSLERGTNTEAF
>TRBV16|10
ASSPSTDTQY
>TRBV27|13
ASSLERGPYNEQF
>TRBV5-1|13
ASSPRTELTDTQY
>TRBV3-1/TRBV3-2|15
ASSQGNGVSGKQPQH
>TRBV5-4|13
ASSTNRGPTGELF
>TRBV2|11
ASSLESYNEQF
>TRBV7-3|11
ASRPTGENEQF
>TRBV5-1|13
ASSLDRTPGNTIY
>TRBV6-5|13
ASRSVGTGGTEAF
>TRBV12-5|11
ASTGTANEKLF
>TRBV28|12
ASSTGQGTDTQY
>TRBV28|12
ASSLGDFAYEQY
>TRBV5-5|13
ASSLWAAGAYGYT
>TRBV7-9|13
ASSFGQGGLEKLF
>TRBV24-1|11
ATKTRNDNEQF
>TRBV5-5|16
ASSLTGTSGGYTDTQY
>TRBV5-1|12
ASSLEGWTDTQY
>TRBV2|11
ASSTVRESEAF
>TRBV7-2|13
ASSLGGGAADTQY
>TRBV6-5|12
ASSYDRVNYGYT
>TRBV11-1|12
ASSLAGSTDTQY
>TRBV3-1/TRBV3-2|15
ASSFRFRTGDGTEAF
>TRBV5-1|12
ASSLRPGGDEQY
>TRBV2|10
ASRTGTSTQY
>TRBV6-5|11
ASSYTAGYGYT
>TRBV5-1|12
ASSFGTGGNEQY
>TRBV28|15
ASRPQGAGEDTGELF
>TRBV9|11
ASSPTDQETQY
>TRBV4-1|14
ASSQEAGYSNQPQH
>TRBV19|10
ASLTVDEKLF